A single sample gave rise to the 12 T cell receptor beta chains below, sequenced in a study of T-cell reconstitution after alpha-beta-depleted transplantation in children. Molecular barcoding with unique molecular identifiers was used for the TCRbeta library. MiXCR was run by TCRdb on the PCR reads, yielding one entry per CDR3 protein. The table has about 500,000 distinct CDR3 sequences, over 10% seen once; the top ten hold roughly 15%. Here the sequenced sample was PBMCs, mostly from graft donor cells, taken 180 days after TCRalphabeta/CD19-depleted stem cell transplant. All receptors come from a female patient aged 2-15 years who had a stem cell transplant for aplastic anemia, so the T cells may come from the graft donor.

This clonotype has a handful of counts. The chain has TRBV7-2 and TRBJ2-7; D uncertain. The CDR3 is 12 residues long. The V gene's germline CDR1 is SGHTA and CDR2 FQGNSA. With 4 bases removed from V and 6 bases from J, the gap between germline ends came to 10 bases. The CDR3 reads CASSSGYSEQYV. CDR3 coding DNA: TGTGCCAGCAGCTCAGGCTACAGCGAGCAGTACGTC.

This clonotype was seen many times. The genes are TRBV29-1 and TRBJ2-2, with D tentatively TRBD1 or TRBD2 (5 bases each). CDR1 is SQVTM and CDR2 is ANQGSEA in the germline V gene. The CDR3 spans 14 residues. Trimming cost V 6 bases and J 1 base, with 12 bases left between them. CDR3 loop: CSVRGVGNTGELFF. For the CDR3, the DNA is TGCAGCGTCAGAGGGGTAGGGAACACCGGGGAGCTGTTTTTT.

The chain carries TRBV7-3 and TRBJ2-1, with 8 nucleotides matching TRBD2. The germline gives CDR1 SGHTA, CDR2 FQGTGA. V lost 2 bases to trimming and J lost 6 bases; unmatched junction nucleotides: 12. The CDR3 has 17 residues. The DNA of the CDR3 is TGTGCCAGCAGCTTAGGTGGGCTAGCGGGTGGGCCCAATGAGCAGTTCTTC. Translating gives CASSLGGLAGGPNEQFF.

This clonotype appeared many times. The chain uses TRBV6-1 and TRBJ2-2; 8 positions match TRBD2. CDR1 is MNHNS, CDR2 SASEGT, per germline. V trimming: 7 bases; J trimming: 7 bases; junction bases outside the gene matches: 20. This CDR3 is built from 18 residues. The CDR3 here is CASTKGAKRELSGGELFF. CDR3 bases: TGTGCCAGCACCAAAGGTGCCAAGCGGGAGCTGTCTGGCGGGGAGCTGTTTTTT.

This clonotype came up many times. This rearrangement joins TRBV20-1 to TRBJ2-7, with 9 bases fitting TRBD2. The CDR3 is made up of 13 amino acids. Germline CDR1 and CDR2: DFQATT and SNEGSKA (reference sequence). Trimming took 3 bases from V and 0 from J; bases not matched to a gene: 0. The CDR3 nucleotides are TGCAGTGCTAGTAGCGGGAGCTCCTACGAGCAGTACGTC. It yields the protein CSASSGSSYEQYV.

The sample holds a few counts of this clonotype. The CDR3 protein is CASSSVDEQFF. The CDR3 region has the DNA TGTGCCAGCAGTTCCGTAGATGAGCAGTTCTTC. This chain joins TRBV6-2 or TRBV6-3 and TRBJ2-1; D not certain. The CDR3 runs 11 residues. Germline CDR1 is MNHEY and CDR2 is SVGEGT. Trimming shortened V by 4 bases and J by 8 bases, and 6 bases separated the two germline ends.

V gene TRBV6-2 or TRBV6-3 combines with J gene TRBJ2-4, with D possibly being TRBD1 (5 bases). V dropped 6 bases and J dropped 4 bases, with 13 bases sitting between them. The length of the CDR3 is 14 residues. The germline CDR1 and CDR2 sequences are MNHEY and SVGEGT. In DNA, the CDR3 is TGTGCCAGCAGCGACGCTAGGACAAAAAACATTCAGTACTTC. Protein: CASSDARTKNIQYF.

Only a few counts were recorded for this clonotype. V and J are TRBV5-5 and TRBJ1-4, with D perhaps TRBD1 (5 bases). The CDR3 has 15 residues. Germline CDR1 is SGHKS and CDR2 is YYEKEE (reference sequence). V lost 0 bases, J lost 6 bases, and 12 bases lay in between. Written as DNA, the CDR3 is TGTGCCAGCAGCTTGGGACGGACATGGGATGAAAAACTGTTTTTT. It translates to CASSLGRTWDEKLFF.

This clonotype showed up just a few times. This chain connects TRBV6-1 to TRBJ1-1, with D possibly TRBD1 on 5 matching bases. CDR1 is MNHNS, CDR2 SASEGT, per germline. V dropped 7 bases and J dropped 1 base, with 10 bases sitting between them. The CDR3 is 13 amino acids. The CDR3 is CASTGRGNTEAFF. Here the CDR3 DNA reads TGTGCCAGCACAGGGAGAGGGAACACTGAAGCTTTCTTT.

In its sample, this clonotype was seen a few times. The V gene is TRBV19, the J gene TRBJ2-5; 9 nucleotides match TRBD1. The CDR3 is 16 amino acids. Looked up from germline, CDR1 is LNHDA and CDR2 is SQIVND (reference sequence). The ends lost 5 bases at V and 5 bases at J; junction bases unmatched: 12. CDR3 residues: CASSRAGQGPTETQYF. In DNA form, the CDR3 reads TGTGCCAGTAGTCGTGCTGGACAGGGGCCGACGGAGACCCAGTACTTC.

V and J are TRBV12-3 or TRBV12-4 and TRBJ2-1; a possible D gene is TRBD2 (5 bases). The ends were cut back, 6 bases at V and 13 bases at J, with 13 bases in the middle. This CDR3 is built from 11 residues. This chain's CDR3 is CASRGLTGQFF. The CDR3 region has the DNA TGTGCCAGCAGGGGTTTGACGGGACAGTTCTTC.

The rearrangement joins TRBV3-1 to TRBJ2-3, with D unresolved. The CDR3 spans 14 residues. Germline V CDR1 and CDR2: LGHDT, YNNKEL (reference sequence). The V end was cut by 2 bases, the J end by 2 bases, with 8 bases between. The chain's CDR3 is CASSQIHATDTQYF. The CDR3 region has the DNA TGTGCCAGCAGCCAAATCCACGCCACAGATACGCAGTATTTT.